This T cell receptor beta chain appears in the sequencing data of a study of blood T cells in healthy people across ages. A second roughly 6 to 11 cycle PCR used barcoded and J-beta primers. TCRdb fed the 5' RACE reads into MiXCR, producing one record per CDR3 protein. The sample shows 900,000 to 950,000 distinct CDR3 sequences, around 29% of them seen only once. The study's findings and limits: Versus aged donors, long-lived donors had higher diversity and more naive CD4+ cells.

CDR1 SGHRS and CDR2 YFSETQ come from the germline V gene. The germline V and J ends were trimmed by 0 bases and 2 bases, with 12 bases remaining between them. The CDR3 contains 16 residues. This clonotype was detected only a few times. Antigen: not known. This same sample was also taken into another study, of T cells of mothers and their children. That work adds: RNA that had been extracted went wholly into cDNA synthesis, at around 1.6 ug per 15 ul.

V usage is TRBV5-1 and J usage is TRBJ2-1; perhaps D is TRBD1 or TRBD2 (5 bases each). The sample comprised blood. The receptor was derived from a woman aged 40 to 49 in good health. CDR3 DNA sequence: TGCGCCAGCAGCTTGGTAGGGGAGCTCGCCTACAATGAGCAGTTCTTC. Protein sequence: CASSLVGELAYNEQFF.